This T cell receptor (beta chain) was recovered during a study of tumor T cells in aggressive B-cell lymphoma. The CDR3 covers 14 residues. V shed 4 bases and J shed 0 bases, with 4 bases lying between them. The germline CDR1 and CDR2 sequences are LGHNA and YSLEER. Profiling relied on immunoSEQ multiplex PCR, and the TCRdb table lists in-frame clones only, not all of them. The table records around 350 clones, 95% to 98% of them present only once. The TCR sequence derives from an adult with diffuse large B cell lymphoma. The chain employs TRBV4-3 and TRBJ2-6, with D unclear. The sequenced sample consisted of tumor tissue. CDR3 in DNA: TGCGCCAGCAGCCTACTCTCTGGGGCCAACGTCCTGACTTTC. Residues: CASSLLSGANVLTF.